The source of this T cell receptor beta chain is a study of blood T cell repertoires in COVID-19. In the study overall: The samples span acute and convalescent COVID-19 from the United States, Italy and Spain.

Looked up from germline, CDR1 is MNHEY and CDR2 is SMNVEV (reference sequence). This CDR3 is 11 amino acids long. The germline V and J ends were trimmed by 8 bases and 0 bases, with 4 bases remaining between them. Original methodology: Amplification with reference gene primers provided the estimates of nucleated cell counts. Produced via immunoSEQ multiplex PCR; TCRdb's table is partial and in-frame only. The V and J calls and clone size come from that table; D and trimming were worked out from the DNA. The table lists 200,000 to 300,000 clones, around 86% of them singletons, with roughly 1.6% in the top ten.

The V gene is TRBV27, the J gene TRBJ1-1; D is uncertain. What was sequenced was peripheral blood. The clonotype originates from a woman in her sixties who had recovered from COVID-19. CDR3 sequence (DNA): TGTGCCAGCGTTATGAACACTGAAGCTTTCTTT. Encoded protein: CASVMNTEAFF.